This T cell receptor beta chain is drawn from a study of chemoradiotherapy in HPV16-positive cancers. General observations from the study: Only two HPV16-positive patients supplied the functional HPV-specificity definition. Candidate HPV-specific clones and E7-related TCR motifs grew in tumor during treatment. HPV-responsive T-cell expansion during chemoradiotherapy was linked to improved recurrence-free survival in HPV16-positive patients.

On this clone: What it binds is not known.

Profiling relied on immunoSEQ multiplex PCR, and the TCRdb table lists in-frame clones only, not all of them. The top ten clones hold 3.5% to 4% of a sample with 30,000 to 45,000 clones, around three quarters of them seen once. Trimming stripped 7 bases from V and 1 base from J, with 7 bases between. CDR1 GTSNPN and CDR2 SVGIG come from the germline V gene (reference sequence). The CDR3 runs to 11 residues. The chain combines TRBV30 with TRBJ2-5; D call uncertain. This specimen consisted of blood, obtained from a patient who underwent chemoradiotherapy. The sequence derives from a human donor with HPV-associated anogenital cancer. This CDR3 reads CAYKVQETQYF. In DNA form, the CDR3 reads TGTGCCTACAAGGTCCAAGAGACCCAGTACTTC.